Sequencing of this TCR beta chain was carried out in a study of spatial heterogeneity in lung cancer (dated by TCRdb to the late 2010s). With respect to the entire study: Beta-chain transcripts were consistently detected in greater numbers than alpha-chain transcripts, which likely reflected higher beta-chain transcript abundance. TCR transcript counts in tumor regions correlated strongly with a T cell transcriptional module score from matched bulk RNA-seq. Nonsynonymous mutation counts, determined by whole-exome sequencing of tumor tissue, were related to TCR repertoire features. At surgery, both alpha and beta chains were TCR-sequenced in more than 200 tumor regions, 64 matched nontumor lung samples and some 56 PBMC samples. In the raw uncorrected reads, each unique combination of TCR and UMI appeared on average more than ten times. In non-small cell lung cancer, the study quantitatively compared TCR alpha and beta repertoires across several tumor regions, matched nontumor lung, and blood. Study-wide conclusions, independent of this receptor: Counts of ubiquitous and regional expanded TCRs correlated with counts of ubiquitous and regional nonsynonymous mutations, respectively. Additional single-cell paired TCR alpha and beta sequencing was considered necessary to confirm, at a functional level, the hypothesis that regional TCRs recognize regional mutations. The number of expanded intratumoral alpha and beta TCRs correlated with the tumor nonsynonymous mutation count. TCR-seq was estimated to cover only approximately 6.3% of tumor T cells for alpha chains and about 13% for beta chains.

In the germline V gene, CDR1 corresponds to SGHRS and CDR2 to YFSETQ. The trim is 0 bases for V and 2 bases for J, with a gap of 5 bases between the germline ends. From the cysteine through the phenylalanine, the CDR3 covers 13 amino acids. Only the CDR3 DNA stays, 39 bases, in frame from base 1. In its sample, this clonotype was seen many times. This receptor's antigen is unknown. No clone much larger than this one lies a single base away; base qualities are absent. This beta chain is a stray sequence in a library constructed for alpha chains; its clone size is not meaningful. Libraries were constructed by 5' RACE. Sequencing was performed on a NextSeq 500. The TCR library protocol attached a unique molecular identifier to each TCR cDNA molecule to allow correction of PCR and sequencing errors. In the source study's methods: TCR identification, UMI-based error correction and CDR3 extraction were all carried out with Decombinator tools. Expanded TCRs were defined as those above a frequency of 2 per 1,000, corresponding to the top 1% of the tumor frequency distribution. Expanded tumor TCRs were classed as regional if statistically deemed absent (corrected P<0.05) from at least one tumor region, otherwise ubiquitous. Rényi diversity was computed with the R vegan package after subsampling each repertoire 100 times to 5,000 TCRs. CDR3 similarity networks were built from amino acid triplet string-kernel similarity, connecting CDR3s with pairwise similarity above 0.82. TCRdb cleaned the public reads at Q25 with fastp, built clones with MiXCR and kept in-frame beta chains. Merged by CDR3 protein, the rows form single entries marked with the most common genes and DNA. The V and J calls and clone size come from TCRdb's table, not from the authors' own analysis. The sample profile shows around 15,000 distinct CDR3 sequences; roughly 7% of them were found once. Less than 20% of the sample comes from the top ten.

The time point label here, explained by the study, means: sample taken at primary tumor resection. Donors were 72 patients with early-stage, untreated non-small cell lung cancer from the lung TRACERx cohort. TCR sequencing used whole RNA extracted from tumor and nontumor lung tissue, or from cryopreserved PBMC samples, without cell sorting. A patient was chosen for TCR sequencing only when enough RNA was available from at least two tumor regions. Tumor and adjacent nontumor lung specimens were reviewed by a lung pathologist before selection. The sequence derives from a female donor with early-stage non-small cell lung cancer. The sequencing used lung tumor tissue, collected at surgery. The sequence is built from TRBV5-1 and TRBJ2-5; the best D guess is TRBD1, with 5 bases matching. The sequence in DNA is TGCGCCAGCAGCTTGGAGGGGCAAGAGACCCAGTACTTC. This is translated as CASSLEGQETQYF. With all but the CDR3 taken from the reference TRBV5-1 and TRBJ2-5 genes, the full variable domain is: KAGVTQTPRYLIKTRGQQVTLSCSPISGHRSVSWYQQTPGQGLQFLFEYFSETQRNKGNFPGRFSGRQFSNSRSEMNVSTLELGDSALYLCASSLEGQETQYFGPGTRLLVL.